This T cell receptor (beta chain) came from a study of spatial heterogeneity in lung cancer. Trimming left V 5 bases short and J 7 bases short, with 16 bases between. The germline gives CDR1 DFQATT, CDR2 SNEGSKA (reference sequence). The CDR3 is made up of 13 amino acids. This clonotype is termed medium-sized (0.01 to 0.1%). TCRdb re-called the 5' RACE reads with MiXCR, one entry per CDR3 protein. The data contain 7,000 or so distinct CDR3 sequences, about a fifth of them singletons. Noted time point: sample taken at primary tumor resection. Unsorted whole RNA from tumor, nontumor lung or frozen PBMC underwent sequencing.

This TCR was sampled from a female donor with early-stage non-small cell lung cancer. The sample in question was PBMCs, obtained at surgery. The chain carries TRBV20-1 and TRBJ2-3; D gene ambiguous. The DNA for the CDR3 is TGCAGTGCTCCCGACGGTGGGCTGAATACGCAGTATTTT. Amino acids: CSAPDGGLNTQYF.